These 31 T cell receptor beta chains were all obtained from the same sample, sequenced in a study of blood T cell repertoires in COVID-19. The method was immunoSEQ multiplex PCR; TCRdb's version includes in-frame clones alone and lacks a portion of them. In the table there are hundreds of thousands of clones, 65% to 90% of which are singletons. The sample taken for sequencing was PBMCs or T cells enriched from blood (not recorded which). These receptors were obtained from a man in his forties who had recovered from COVID-19.

V and J are TRBV21-1 and TRBJ1-5; the DNA was not used to check the table's D call, TRBD1. TRBV21-1 is marked as a pseudogene. The CDR3 loop spans 17 amino acids. Here the CDR3 reads CASSTRPLRGGNQPQHF. The CDR3 bases are TGTGCCAGCAGCACTAGACCCCTTAGGGGCGGCAATCAGCCCCAGCATTTT.

The chain recombines TRBV5-1 with TRBJ2-5, with TRBD1 matching 8 bases. V shed 0 bases, J shed 5 bases, and the junction held 6 bases outside the gene matches. The CDR3 covers 15 residues. Germline CDR1 and CDR2: SGHRS and YFSETQ. The CDR3 DNA reads TGCGCCAGCAGCTTGGCAAATACAGGGGGGGAGACCCAGTACTTC. Translating gives CASSLANTGGETQYF.

This clone has just one count. The V and J genes are TRBV4-3 and TRBJ2-3; 14 nucleotides align to TRBD2. Germline trimming cut 3 bases from V and 5 bases from J; bases unmatched to any gene: 7. Looked up from germline, CDR1 is LGHNA and CDR2 is YSLEER. This CDR3 comprises 17 residues. The CDR3 DNA reads TGCGCCAGCAGCCAGGTGGGACTAGCGGGGGACGTAGATACGCAGTATTTT. Its translation is CASSQVGLAGDVDTQYF.

The rearrangement links TRBV20-1 to TRBJ1-4, with D possibly being TRBD1 (6 bases). The V end lost 3 bases, the J end lost 5 bases, and 13 bases lay between the germline ends. The germline gives CDR1 DFQATT, CDR2 SNEGSKA (reference sequence). The CDR3 extends over 14 amino acids. The CDR3 reads CSASPGTLNEKLFF. In DNA form, the CDR3 reads TGCAGTGCTAGTCCTGGGACACTAAATGAAAAACTGTTTTTT.

The chain is built from TRBV19 and TRBJ1-1, with D perhaps matching TRBD1 (6 bases). V lost 5 bases, J lost 6 bases, and 16 bases lay in between. Per germline, CDR1 LNHDA and CDR2 SQIVND (reference sequence). The CDR3 is 14 residues long. For the CDR3, the DNA is TGTGCCAGTAGTGTCACGTACAGGGTAGCTGAAGCTTTCTTT. As protein: CASSVTYRVAEAFF.

J is TRBJ2-7 and V is TRBV5-5; the D gene is possibly TRBD1 (6 bases). The CDR3 totals 14 residues. CDR1 and CDR2 (germline): SGHKS, YYEKEE (reference sequence). V dropped 3 bases and J dropped 0 bases, with 10 bases sitting between them. The CDR3 DNA follows: TGTGCCAGCAGCTCGGGACACAACTCCTACGAGCAGTACTTC. Amino acid sequence: CASSSGHNSYEQYF.

The chain links TRBV5-4 to TRBJ1-4; 8 nucleotides line up with TRBD1. Trimming cost V 4 bases and J 3 bases; bases outside gene matches: 2. The germline V gene has CDR1 SGHNT and CDR2 YYREEE (reference sequence). The CDR3 has 14 residues. The CDR3 protein is CASSLQGANEKLFF. CDR3 nucleotide sequence: TGTGCCAGCAGCCTACAGGGGGCTAATGAAAAACTGTTTTTT.

This chain joins TRBV28 and TRBJ2-2; TRBD1 might be the D (5 bases). CDR1 is MDHEN and CDR2 is SYDVKM in the germline V gene. The V and J ends lost 10 bases and 5 bases respectively, with 17 bases between them. The CDR3 sequence is 14 residues long. The CDR3 loop is CATLRPGQTGELFF. The CDR3 DNA is TGTGCCACCCTGCGCCCCGGACAAACCGGGGAGCTGTTTTTT.

V is TRBV25-1 and J is TRBJ1-3; D ambiguous. The length of the CDR3 is 17 residues. The germline V and J ends were trimmed by 3 bases and 4 bases, with 19 bases remaining between them. The germline V gene has CDR1 MGHDK and CDR2 SYGVNS. The CDR3 loop is CASSDYFRTDLGNTIYF. The CDR3 DNA reads TGTGCCAGCAGTGATTATTTCCGGACTGACTTGGGAAACACCATATATTTT.

A few counts support this clone. The chain carries TRBV7-2 and TRBJ1-6; 7 positions match TRBD1. Germline V gene data show CDR1 as SGHTA and CDR2 as FQGNSA. The CDR3 loop spans 16 amino acids. V lost 2 bases, J lost 8 bases, and 9 bases stayed unmatched. CDR3 nucleotide sequence: TGTGCCAGCAGCTTACGGCTCGGGACAGACCATTCACCCCTCCACTTT. This translates into CASSLRLGTDHSPLHF. The full variable domain, in which reference TRBV7-2 and TRBJ1-6 provide the parts outside the CDR3, is GAGVSQSPSNKVTEKGKDVELRCDPISGHTALYWYRQSLGQGLEFLIYFQGNSAPDKSGLPSDRFSAERTGGSVSTLTIQRTQQEDSAVYLCASSLRLGTDHSPLHFGNGTRLTVT.

The V and J genes are TRBV18 and TRBJ1-3; TRBD1 agrees at 10 bases. The V segment lost 6 bases and the J segment 4 bases; nucleotides outside the gene matches: 12. Per the germline V gene, CDR1 is KGHSH and CDR2 is LQKENI. This CDR3 has 17 amino acids. The CDR3 coding sequence is TGTGCCAGCTCCCCAACCGGGACAGGGGTTCCAGGAAACACCATATATTTT. Protein product: CASSPTGTGVPGNTIYF.

This chain uses TRBV19 with TRBJ2-2, with D perhaps matching TRBD2 (6 bases). Germline V gene data show CDR1 as LNHDA and CDR2 as SQIVND (reference sequence). With 8 bases removed from V and 4 bases from J, the gap between germline ends came to 8 bases. This CDR3 region has 12 residues. The CDR3 sequence is CASPGSTGELFF. As DNA, the CDR3 is TGTGCCAGTCCCGGGAGCACCGGGGAGCTGTTTTTT. Full variable domain (remainder filled in from reference TRBV19 and TRBJ2-2): DGGITQSPKYLFRKEGQNVTLSCEQNLNHDAMYWYRQDPGQGLRLIYYSQIVNDFQKGDIAEGYSVSREKKESFPLTVTSAQKNPTAFYLCASPGSTGELFFGEGSRLTVL.

V is TRBV5-6 and J is TRBJ2-2, with 10 bases aligning to TRBD1. After removal of 3 bases from V and 6 bases from J, the junction contained 5 bases not matched to a gene. The germline CDR1 and CDR2 sequences are SGHDT and YYEEEE. The CDR3 contains 15 residues. In DNA form, the CDR3 reads TGTGCCAGCAGCTCTCCGGGACAGGGGCCCGGGGAGCTGTTTTTT. Its protein is CASSSPGQGPGELFF.

The DNA for the CDR3 is TGTGCCAGCAGCTTAAGGGGTAGCGGGGTGAATGAGCAGTTCTTC. Translating it yields CASSLRGSGVNEQFF. The chain uses TRBV7-2 and TRBJ2-1; TRBD2 matches 8 bases. V dropped 2 bases and J dropped 7; count of bases not matched to a gene: 7. CDR1 is SGHTA and CDR2 is FQGNSA in the germline V gene. This CDR3 contains 15 residues.

The chain's CDR3 is CASSEPFGTSGYTGELFF. The CDR3 bases are TGTGCCAGCAGCGAGCCCTTCGGGACTAGCGGGTATACCGGGGAGCTGTTTTTT. V gene TRBV28 combines with J gene TRBJ2-2, with 12 bases identical to TRBD2. The germline CDR1 and CDR2 sequences are MDHEN and SYDVKM. The length of the CDR3 is 18 residues. With V trimmed by 6 bases and J by 5 bases, 13 bases remained unmatched.

The V and J genes are TRBV30 and TRBJ1-2, with a weak D call TRBD1 (5 bases). This CDR3 region has 15 residues. Germline V gene sequence: CDR1 GTSNPN, CDR2 SVGIG (reference sequence). The V and J ends lost 1 base and 4 bases respectively, with 16 bases between them. CDR3 nucleotides: TGTGCCTGGAGTGCCATGGCAGGGAAGGGCTATGGCTACACCTTC. Amino acid sequence: CAWSAMAGKGYGYTF.

This chain links TRBV7-8 with TRBJ2-2; TRBD1 matches at 9 bases. CDR3 length equals 15 residues. From germline, CDR1 is SGHVS and CDR2 FQNEAQ. Trimming removed 6 bases from V and 5 bases from J; junction bases left unmatched: 7. The CDR3 bases are TGTGCCAGCAGACCACCAGGACAGGGGACCGGGGAGCTGTTTTTT. It is translated as CASRPPGQGTGELFF.

The V and J genes are TRBV11-2 and TRBJ2-2, with D maybe TRBD2 (5 bases). V was cut by 2 bases and J by 6 bases, with 7 bases left in between. CDR3 length: 13 amino acids. Per germline, CDR1 SGHAT and CDR2 FQNNGV. For the CDR3, the DNA is TGTGCCAGCAGCTTACGGGGTTCCGGGGAGCTGTTTTTT. Translation: CASSLRGSGELFF.

This chain uses TRBV7-6 with TRBJ2-5; D might be TRBD2 (5 bases). The V and J ends lost 5 bases and 2 bases respectively, with 33 bases between them. The CDR3 totals 21 residues. CDR1 SGHVS and CDR2 FNYEAQ come from the germline V gene. As DNA, the CDR3 is TGTGCCAGCAGCCCCGGGATGTGGTCTGGGAAGCATGCTGGGATTCAAGAGACCCAGTACTTC. Protein product: CASSPGMWSGKHAGIQETQYF. The full variable domain, with the rest looked up from reference TRBV7-6 and TRBJ2-5, is GAGVSQSPRYKVTKRGQDVALRCDPISGHVSLYWYRQALGQGPEFLTYFNYEAQQDKSGLPNDRFSAERPEGSISTLTIQRTEQRDSAMYRCASSPGMWSGKHAGIQETQYFGPGTRLLVL.

The gene calls are TRBV7-3 and TRBJ2-3, with 11 bases lining up with TRBD2. CDR3 length: 18 residues. Germline trimming cut 1 base from V and 0 bases from J; bases unmatched to any gene: 6. CDR1 is SGHTA, CDR2 FQGTGA, per germline. The CDR3 nucleotides are TGTGCCAGCAGCTTAAACCCGATAGCGGGGGGGAGCACAGATACGCAGTATTTT. Amino acid sequence: CASSLNPIAGGSTDTQYF. Using reference TRBV7-3 and TRBJ2-3 for the parts outside the CDR3, the full variable domain is GAGVSQTPSNKVTEKGKYVELRCDPISGHTALYWYRQSLGQGPEFLIYFQGTGAADDSGLPNDRFFAVRPEGSVSTLKIQRTERGDSAVYLCASSLNPIAGGSTDTQYFGPGTRLTVL.

This clone showed up just once. V gene TRBV19 combines with J gene TRBJ1-2; 8 bases align to TRBD1. Germline CDR1 LNHDA, CDR2 SQIVND (reference sequence). This CDR3 comprises 13 residues. The J segment lost 8 bases and the V segment lost 7 bases, leaving 9 bases of the junction unmatched. The DNA of the CDR3 is TGTGCCAGTACTATGCGGACAGGGAGGGGCTACACCTTC. It specifies CASTMRTGRGYTF. The entire variable domain, with the rest obtained from reference TRBV19 and TRBJ1-2, is as follows: DGGITQSPKYLFRKEGQNVTLSCEQNLNHDAMYWYRQDPGQGLRLIYYSQIVNDFQKGDIAEGYSVSREKKESFPLTVTSAQKNPTAFYLCASTMRTGRGYTFGSGTRLTVV.

This chain joins TRBV24-1 and TRBJ2-1, with D tentatively TRBD2 (6 bases). CDR1 and CDR2 (germline): KGHDR, SFDVKD. V was shortened by 3 bases and J by 8 bases, with 16 bases between the two germline ends. The CDR3 runs to 15 residues. The CDR3 sequence: CATSDTTTRIHEQFF. Here the CDR3 DNA reads TGTGCCACCAGTGATACCACGACTAGAATCCATGAGCAGTTCTTC.

This clone was detected once. V and J are TRBV7-9 and TRBJ2-5; 8 bases align to TRBD1. Germline V lookup: CDR1 SEHNR, CDR2 FQNEAQ (reference sequence). The trim removed 6 bases at V and 4 bases at J, leaving 4 bases unmatched. The CDR3 spans 13 residues. The CDR3 spells CASSFTGGETQYF. In DNA, the CDR3 is TGTGCCAGCAGTTTTACAGGGGGAGAGACCCAGTACTTC.

The chain is built from TRBV6-2 or TRBV6-3 and TRBJ2-2; 10 bases match TRBD2. J lost 6 bases, V lost 2 bases, and 12 bases had no gene match. The CDR3 covers 18 residues. Germline assignment: CDR1 MNHEY and CDR2 SVGEGT. CDR3 loop: CASSYPSRSGGASGELFF. CDR3 coding DNA: TGTGCCAGCAGTTACCCCTCTCGCAGCGGGGGGGCCTCCGGGGAGCTGTTTTTT.

The genes are TRBV12-3 or TRBV12-4 and TRBJ1-2; D call uncertain. CDR3 length: 12 amino acids. With 8 bases removed from V and 5 bases from J, the gap between germline ends came to 12 bases. The CDR3 sequence: CASSGNGYGYTF. CDR3 DNA sequence: TGTGCCAGCTCAGGCAACGGTTATGGCTACACCTTC.

The chain links TRBV19 to TRBJ2-5, with TRBD2 as a possible D gene (5 bases). The ends were cut back, 5 bases at V and 2 bases at J, with 9 bases in the middle. The germline CDR1 and CDR2 sequences are LNHDA and SQIVND (reference sequence). CDR3 length equals 13 residues. The CDR3 sequence: CASSGADQETQYF. DNA for the CDR3: TGTGCCAGTAGTGGAGCGGATCAAGAGACCCAGTACTTC.

The gene calls are TRBV9 and TRBJ2-1; 10 positions match TRBD1. Germline assignment: CDR1 SGDLS and CDR2 YYNGEE. The CDR3 loop spans 20 amino acids. V shed 3 bases and J 3 bases; nucleotides not matched to a gene: 18. The CDR3 loop reads CASSAWGQGSREGGYNEQFF. CDR3 in DNA: TGTGCCAGCAGCGCGTGGGGACAGGGGTCCCGTGAGGGCGGCTACAATGAGCAGTTCTTC. Combining the CDR3 with reference TRBV9 and TRBJ2-1 gives the whole variable domain DSGVTQTPKHLITATGQRVTLRCSPRSGDLSVYWYQQSLDQGLQFLIQYYNGEERAKGNILERFSAQQFPDLHSELNLSSLELGDSALYFCASSAWGQGSREGGYNEQFFGPGTRLTVL.

This rearrangement joins TRBV28 to TRBJ2-7, with 10 bases lining up with TRBD2. The CDR3 covers 14 residues. The trim removed 11 bases at V and 2 bases at J, leaving 9 bases unmatched. Germline V CDR1 and CDR2: MDHEN, SYDVKM. CDR3 DNA: TGTGCCGGATCCTCAGCGGGGGGGACCTACGAGCAGTACTTC. Its translation: CAGSSAGGTYEQYF.

The rearrangement links TRBV9 to TRBJ2-1; 9 nucleotides agree with TRBD2. This CDR3 has 15 residues. V lost 3 bases and J lost 2; bases outside the gene matches: 3. Germline V gene data show CDR1 as SGDLS and CDR2 as YYNGEE. CDR3 bases: TGTGCCAGCAGCGAACTAGCGGGTACCTACAATGAGCAGTTCTTC. Translating gives CASSELAGTYNEQFF.

This clone was recorded once. The rearrangement uses TRBV13 and TRBJ2-2, with TRBD2 matching over 7 bases. This CDR3 region has 16 residues. V gave up 0 bases and J gave up 7 bases; unmatched junction bases: 8. Germline V gene sequence: CDR1 PRHDT, CDR2 FYEKMQ (reference sequence). CDR3 DNA: TGTGCCAGCAGCTTAGGTTCGGCTAGCGGACACGGGGAGCTGTTTTTT. Translating gives CASSLGSASGHGELFF.

The chain combines TRBV5-5 with TRBJ1-5; D gene ambiguous. The CDR3 sequence is 14 residues long. The V end was cut by 4 bases, the J end by 8 bases, with 16 bases between. CDR1 is SGHKS, CDR2 YYEKEE, per germline (reference sequence). This CDR3 reads CASSLGRRLEPQHF. CDR3 nucleotides: TGTGCCAGCAGCCTTGGTAGACGGCTAGAGCCCCAGCATTTT. Using reference TRBV5-5 and TRBJ1-5 for the parts outside the CDR3, the full variable domain is DAGVTQSPTHLIKTRGQQVTLRCSPISGHKSVSWYQQVLGQGPQFIFQYYEKEERGRGNFPDRFSARQFPNYSSELNVNALLLGDSALYLCASSLGRRLEPQHFGDGTRLSIL.